Below are 13 T cell receptor beta chains sequenced from a single sample in a study of T cell responses to AZD1222 COVID-19 vaccine. Data came from immunoSEQ multiplex PCR; TCRdb stores just in-frame clones and leaves some out. The sample holds about 140,000 clones; more than 90% are singletons and the top ten take roughly 3.1%. Sample: peripheral blood, taken on day 0 of AZD1222 vaccination. Receptors were obtained from an adult in good health.

The genes are TRBV5-1 and TRBJ2-7, with TRBD2 matching over 10 bases. This CDR3 contains 15 residues. Germline values: CDR1 SGHRS, CDR2 YFSETQ. With V trimmed by 5 bases and J by 4 bases, 9 bases remained unmatched. The CDR3 is CASSPLAGESYEQYF. Here the CDR3 DNA reads TGCGCCAGCAGTCCCCTAGCGGGGGAATCATACGAGCAGTACTTC.

The chain employs TRBV15 and TRBJ2-7; no clear D gene. This CDR3 is built from 13 residues. Germline V gives CDR1 LNHNV, CDR2 YYDKDF (reference sequence). Trimming took 5 bases from V and 7 from J, leaving 15 bases between them. The CDR3 region is CATSGTLDLEQYF. Here the CDR3 DNA reads TGTGCCACCAGCGGAACCTTAGACTTGGAGCAGTACTTC.

J is TRBJ2-2 and V is TRBV9, with D uncertain. The V end lost 2 bases, the J end lost 4 bases, and 6 bases lay between the germline ends. Germline CDR1 reads SGDLS; CDR2 reads YYNGEE. This CDR3 has 13 residues. CDR3 bases: TGTGCCAGCAGCGTTCGGACCACCGGGGAGCTGTTTTTT. Protein product: CASSVRTTGELFF.

This chain links TRBV28 with TRBJ1-1, with 7 bases that match TRBD1. The CDR3 sequence is 15 residues long. Germline V gives CDR1 MDHEN, CDR2 SYDVKM. V was pared by 5 bases and J by 3 bases, with 9 bases of the junction left unmatched. CDR3 nucleotides: TGTGCCAGCAGTCCCGCAGACAGGGATGACACTGAAGCTTTCTTT. Encoded protein: CASSPADRDDTEAFF.

The rearrangement links TRBV9 to TRBJ2-3; the match to TRBD1 covers 8 bases. V dropped 3 bases and J dropped 4; count of bases not matched to a gene: 16. This CDR3 comprises 18 residues. Germline CDR1 is SGDLS and CDR2 is YYNGEE. Here the CDR3 DNA reads TGTGCCAGCAGCGGAGAGGGAACAAAGACAGGGGAACCAGATACGCAGTATTTT. Amino acid sequence: CASSGEGTKTGEPDTQYF.

This chain joins TRBV19 and TRBJ1-2, with D unresolved. V lost 3 bases to trimming and J lost 4 bases, with 9 bases between them. The CDR3 has 13 residues. CDR1 is LNHDA and CDR2 is SQIVND in the germline V gene (reference sequence). The CDR3 coding sequence is TGTGCCAGTAGTATGGTGGGGAGCTATGGCTACACCTTC. Its protein is CASSMVGSYGYTF.

The chain carries TRBV6-5 and TRBJ2-3, with a tentative D call TRBD2 (6 bases). The germline gives CDR1 MNHEY, CDR2 SVGAGI. This CDR3 region has 14 residues. V lost 2 bases to trimming and J lost 2 bases, with 8 bases between them. The CDR3 coding sequence is TGTGCCAGCAGTTACCTAGCGCCCACAGATACGCAGTATTTT. Its protein product is CASSYLAPTDTQYF.

This clone was picked up a small number of times. The chain uses TRBV9 and TRBJ1-2, with D unresolved. Germline V CDR1 and CDR2: SGDLS, YYNGEE. There are 14 residues in the CDR3. V gave up 0 bases and J gave up 0 bases, with 6 bases separating them. The CDR3 sequence is CASSVDSTNYGYTF. In DNA form, the CDR3 reads TGTGCCAGCAGCGTAGACAGTACTAACTATGGCTACACCTTC.

The V call is TRBV11-2, the J call TRBJ2-1, with a tentative D call TRBD2 (6 bases). V was trimmed by 7 bases and J by 2 bases, leaving 18 bases between them. CDR1 is SGHAT, CDR2 FQNNGV, per germline. This CDR3 spans 16 amino acids. CDR3 protein: CASTLVGGETYNEQFF. CDR3 nucleotide sequence: TGTGCCAGCACCCTAGTGGGCGGGGAGACCTACAATGAGCAGTTCTTC. Full variable domain (outside the CDR3, taken from reference TRBV11-2 and TRBJ2-1): EAGVAQSPRYKIIEKRQSVAFWCNPISGHATLYWYQQILGQGPKLLIQFQNNGVVDDSQLPKDRFSAERLKGVDSTLKIQPAKLEDSAVYLCASTLVGGETYNEQFFGPGTRLTVL.

The chain recombines TRBV7-8 with TRBJ2-7; D may be TRBD1 (5 bases). Looked up from germline, CDR1 is SGHVS and CDR2 is FQNEAQ. The CDR3 is 15 amino acids. V lost 2 bases to trimming and J lost 0 bases, with 11 bases between them. The CDR3 bases are TGTGCCAGCAGCTTAAGGGGTCAGAACTCCTACGAGCAGTACTTC. Encoded protein: CASSLRGQNSYEQYF.

This clone has a single count. This chain links TRBV6-5 with TRBJ1-2; perhaps TRBD1 as D (5 bases). Germline V lookup: CDR1 MNHEY, CDR2 SVGAGI. Trimming pared 5 bases from V and 3 bases from J, leaving 13 bases between. The CDR3 totals 14 residues. CDR3: CASSIVGEYYGYTF. In DNA, the CDR3 is TGTGCCAGCAGTATTGTAGGGGAGTACTATGGCTACACCTTC.

This chain uses TRBV5-4 with TRBJ1-2, with 7 bases aligning to TRBD1. Looked up from germline, CDR1 is SGHNT and CDR2 is YYREEE (reference sequence). This CDR3 spans 15 amino acids. Trimming removed 6 bases from V and 5 bases from J; junction bases left unmatched: 13. CDR3 amino acids: CASTPGGQGVYGYTF. The CDR3 DNA sequence: TGTGCCAGCACCCCGGGCGGTCAGGGGGTTTATGGCTACACCTTC. Variable domain in full (rest from reference TRBV5-4 and TRBJ1-2): ETGVTQSPTHLIKTRGQQVTLRCSSQSGHNTVSWYQQALGQGPQFIFQYYREEENGRGNFPPRFSGLQFPNYSSELNVNALELDDSALYLCASTPGGQGVYGYTFGSGTRLTVV.

The rearrangement joins TRBV25-1 to TRBJ2-7; 9 bases are shared with TRBD1. The V gene end was trimmed by 3 bases and the J gene end by 0 bases; junction bases not matched to a gene: 3. Per the germline V gene, CDR1 is MGHDK and CDR2 is SYGVNS. The CDR3 runs 15 residues. This CDR3 reads CASSEGTGYSYEQYF. Here the CDR3 DNA reads TGTGCCAGCAGTGAGGGGACAGGGTACTCCTACGAGCAGTACTTC.